The 12 T cell receptor beta chains presented below share a single source sample, sequenced in a study of blood T cell repertoires in COVID-19. Repertoires were generated with immunoSEQ multiplex PCR, while TCRdb's copy carries only in-frame clones and drops some. The sample consists of approximately 150,000 clones, 84% of them appearing once. Sequencing was done on a sample of peripheral blood. Receptors originate from a man in his 60s with acute or convalescent COVID-19.

This clone was counted between two and nine times. This sequence joins TRBV7-3 and TRBJ2-2, with D unresolved. The CDR3 contains 11 residues. Trimming took 5 bases from V and 7 from J, leaving 5 bases between them. In germline, CDR1 is SGHTA, CDR2 FQGTGA. In DNA form, the CDR3 reads TGTGCCAGCAGCCAGGACGGGGAGCTGTTTTTT. Residues: CASSQDGELFF.

The J gene is TRBJ2-2, the V gene TRBV29-1; no clear D gene. The V end lost 2 bases, the J end lost 6 bases, and 10 bases lay between the germline ends. Germline assignment: CDR1 SQVTM and CDR2 ANQGSEA. The CDR3 totals 13 residues. This chain's CDR3 is CSVEMEIAGELFF. The CDR3 coding sequence is TGCAGCGTTGAAATGGAGATCGCCGGGGAGCTGTTTTTT.

The V and J genes are TRBV27 and TRBJ1-4, with D possibly matching TRBD1 (6 bases). CDR1 and CDR2 from the germline V gene are MNHEY and SMNVEV (reference sequence). The CDR3 is 16 amino acids. Trimming pared 5 bases from V and 11 bases from J, leaving 24 bases between. CDR3 sequence reads: CASSLVDPGTSAKLFF. The CDR3 DNA is TGTGCCAGCAGTCTAGTCGATCCGGGGACATCGGCGAAACTGTTTTTT.

This clone has only one observation. The rearrangement joins TRBV6-2 or TRBV6-3 to TRBJ2-6; tentative D call: TRBD2 (5 bases). This CDR3 is 18 amino acids long. Germline V lookup: CDR1 MNHEY, CDR2 SVGEGT. Between the trimmed V and J ends, which lost 5 bases and 2 bases, there was a span of 19 bases. The CDR3 loop reads CASSPPPSMRAGANVLTF. The CDR3 region has the DNA TGTGCCAGCAGTCCCCCACCGAGTATGAGGGCTGGGGCCAACGTCCTGACTTTC.

The V and J genes are TRBV5-8 and TRBJ2-7; D perhaps matches TRBD1 (6 bases). The V end lost 1 base, the J end lost 1 base, and 12 bases lay between the germline ends. This CDR3 is 15 amino acids long. Germline-derived CDR1 and CDR2 are SGHTS and YDEGEE. CDR3 DNA: TGTGCCAGCAGCTTGACAGGGTCCGGGTCCTACGAGCAGTACTTC. Protein sequence: CASSLTGSGSYEQYF.

V and J are TRBV30 and TRBJ2-7, with a possible D match to TRBD2 (7 bases). Germline V lookup: CDR1 GTSNPN, CDR2 SVGIG (reference sequence). V lost 2 bases and J 2 bases, leaving 10 bases between the germline ends. The CDR3 is made up of 13 amino acids. The CDR3 loop reads CAWSRGGTYEQYF. CDR3 bases: TGTGCCTGGAGTAGGGGGGGGACCTACGAGCAGTACTTC.

The chain links TRBV2 to TRBJ2-6; a possible D gene is TRBD1 (5 bases). The ends were cut back, 7 bases at V and 2 bases at J, with 15 bases in the middle. This CDR3 contains 16 residues. Looked up from germline, CDR1 is SNHLY and CDR2 is FYNNEI. Written as DNA, the CDR3 is TGTGCCAGCACCCAGGGTTTACTCACTGGGGCCAACGTCCTGACTTTC. This sequence encodes CASTQGLLTGANVLTF. The whole variable domain, filled in from reference TRBV2 and TRBJ2-6, reads EPEVTQTPSHQVTQMGQEVILRCVPISNHLYFYWYRQILGQKVEFLVSFYNNEISEKSEIFDDQFSVERPDGSNFTLKIRSTKLEDSAMYFCASTQGLLTGANVLTFGAGSRLTVL.

CDR3 in DNA: TGTGCCAGCACTACAGGGGCGACCAATCAGCCCCAGCATTTT. Protein sequence: CASTTGATNQPQHF. This sequence joins TRBV6-5 and TRBJ1-5; TRBD1 aligns across 7 bases. This CDR3 spans 14 amino acids. Trimming at V came to 7 bases and at J to 3 bases, leaving 6 bases not matched to a gene. CDR1 and CDR2 from the germline V gene are MNHEY and SVGAGI.

V is TRBV9 and J is TRBJ2-2; 8 nucleotides match TRBD2. The germline gives CDR1 SGDLS, CDR2 YYNGEE. The CDR3 is 14 amino acids. The V gene end was trimmed by 0 bases and the J gene end by 5 bases; junction bases not matched to a gene: 0. Written as DNA, the CDR3 is TGTGCCAGCAGCGTAGTAGCGGGGACCGGGGAGCTGTTTTTT. It encodes CASSVVAGTGELFF.

The chain couples TRBV19 to TRBJ1-4; D is unresolved. The CDR3 extends over 15 amino acids. CDR1 and CDR2 (germline): LNHDA, SQIVND (reference sequence). Trimming removed 3 bases at V and 4 bases at J, with 12 bases between. The chain's CDR3 is CASSIGVGGNEKLFF. The CDR3 DNA reads TGTGCCAGTAGTATTGGAGTAGGAGGTAATGAAAAACTGTTTTTT.

The CDR3 is CASSVQGANYGYTF. CDR3 DNA: TGTGCCAGCAGCGTCCAGGGGGCGAACTATGGCTACACCTTC. The chain recombines TRBV9 with TRBJ1-2; 8 bases line up with TRBD1. In germline, CDR1 is SGDLS, CDR2 YYNGEE. This CDR3 comprises 14 residues. V shed 2 bases and J 2 bases; nucleotides not matched to a gene: 2.

The CDR3 region is CASSLVTVSSGANVLTF. In DNA form, the CDR3 reads TGTGCCAGCAGCTTGGTAACGGTTAGCTCTGGGGCCAACGTCCTGACTTTC. The gene calls are TRBV5-4 and TRBJ2-6; D gene unclear. Germline V gene sequence: CDR1 SGHNT, CDR2 YYREEE (reference sequence). V was pared by 0 bases and J by 0 bases, with 10 bases between. There are 17 residues in the CDR3.